This passage covers 28 T cell receptor beta chains from one sample sequenced in a study of T cells in women clearing cervical HPV infection. Libraries were prepared by immunoSEQ multiplex PCR; TCRdb keeps only in-frame clonotypes and omits some of them. Its clone listing holds under 45,000 clones. Sequencing was performed on blood buffy coat. Receptor source: a woman aged 18-69 years with a cervical HPV16 infection that either progressed to CIN3+ or cleared (not recorded which).

As regards this clone: The sequence runs out 3 residues before the end of the CDR3; the remainder is reconstructed from the germline J gene. The V call is TRBV18, the J call TRBJ1-2, with D uncertain. The CDR3 is made up of 14 amino acids. CDR1 is KGHSH, CDR2 LQKENI, per germline. CDR3 amino acids: CASSPLQRSDTYTF. CDR3 DNA, as far as it was read: TGTGCCAGCTCACCCTTACAAAGGTCAGATACC.

With respect to this clone: The read stops 3 residues short of the end of the CDR3; the missing end is completed from the germline J gene. The gene calls are TRBV20-1 and TRBJ1-1; no firm D call. CDR3 length: 13 amino acids. Trimming left V 6 bases short and J 5 bases short, with 16 bases between. Germline V gives CDR1 DFQATT, CDR2 SNEGSKA (reference sequence). CDR3 DNA, as far as it was read: TGCAGTGCCAAGAGGGTTGGTGGGACTGAA. Amino acid sequence: CSAKRVGGTE. The complete CDR3 protein is CSAKRVGGTEAFF.

Of note for this clone: Read data end 3 residues before the CDR3 end; the end is taken from the germline J gene. The J gene is TRBJ2-5, the V gene TRBV7-8, with D maybe TRBD2 (6 bases). The CDR3 totals 15 residues. Germline V lookup: CDR1 SGHVS, CDR2 FQNEAQ. V shed 4 bases and J shed 5 bases, with 17 bases lying between them. The CDR3 bases that were read are TGTGCCAGCAGCTCCCGTCCGGGGGAGGAGGAGACC. Its translation is CASSSRPGEEET. The full CDR3 reads CASSSRPGEEETQYF.

As to this clone: The read ends 3 residues before the CDR3 terminus; that terminus is restored from the germline J gene. V is TRBV7-9 and J is TRBJ2-7; 10 nucleotides line up with TRBD2. The V segment lost 10 bases and the J segment 2 bases; nucleotides outside the gene matches: 8. CDR1 and CDR2 (germline): SEHNR, FQNEAQ (reference sequence). The CDR3 is made up of 14 amino acids. Partial CDR3 DNA: TGTGCCACGCACAGGACTAGCGGTCCCTACGAG. It encodes CATHRTSGPYE. The entire CDR3 protein reads CATHRTSGPYEQYF. The variable domain in full, with the rest retrieved from reference TRBV7-9 and TRBJ2-7, is DTGVSQNPRHKITKRGQNVTFRCDPISEHNRLYWYRQTLGQGPEFLTYFQNEAQLEKSRLLSDRFSAERPKGSFSTLEIQRTEQGDSAMYLCATHRTSGPYEQYFGPGTRLTVT.

The DNA read from the CDR3 is TGTGCCAGCAGTGAACGATCCAGCTCTGGGGCCAACGTC. Translating it yields CASSERSSSGANV. The entire CDR3 protein is CASSERSSSGANVLTF. The V gene is TRBV6-1, the J gene TRBJ2-6; no definite D call. The sequence runs out 3 residues before the end of the CDR3; the remainder is reconstructed from the germline J gene. Germline CDR1 and CDR2: MNHNS and SASEGT. CDR3 size: 16 residues. V was cut by 2 bases and J by 0 bases, with 8 bases left in between.

As for this clone: Coverage ceases 3 residues before the CDR3 finishes, and the germline J gene fills in the end. This chain links TRBV19 with TRBJ2-1; 12 bases align to TRBD2. Trimming removed 9 bases from V and 4 bases from J; junction bases left unmatched: 7. Germline CDR1 is LNHDA and CDR2 is SQIVND (reference sequence). This CDR3 spans 15 amino acids. The CDR3 sequence: CASIGLAGTYNEQFF. The sequenced part of the CDR3 DNA is TGTGCCAGCATCGGACTAGCGGGAACTTACAATGAG.

Worth noting for this clone: The observed sequence ends 3 residues before the CDR3 terminus, with the missing tail filled in from the germline J gene. This chain connects TRBV10-2 to TRBJ2-1; 10 nucleotides line up with TRBD1. Germline V lookup: CDR1 WSHSY, CDR2 SAAADI. This CDR3 contains 16 residues. The ends lost 7 bases at V and 7 bases at J; junction bases unmatched: 13. CDR3 loop: CASTPEAGQGLNEQFF. CDR3 DNA, as far as it was read: TGCGCCAGCACCCCAGAGGCGGGACAGGGGTTAAATGAG.

The sequenced CDR3 bases are TGTGCCAGCAGCTTGCGGGGGGGAGATACG. This translates into CASSLRGGDT. The entire CDR3 protein is CASSLRGGDTQYF. The chain is built from TRBV5-4 and TRBJ2-3; 8 bases are shared with TRBD2. The read ends 3 residues before the CDR3 terminus; that terminus is restored from the germline J gene. The CDR3 has 13 amino acids. Germline V gene sequence: CDR1 SGHNT, CDR2 YYREEE (reference sequence). Trimming removed 1 base from V and 5 bases from J; junction bases left unmatched: 0.

Concerning this clone itself: The read halts 3 residues ahead of the CDR3 end, with the missing end drawn from the germline J gene. The chain employs TRBV18 and TRBJ1-2; TRBD1 is a possible D gene (5 bases). Per the germline V gene, CDR1 is KGHSH and CDR2 is LQKENI. This CDR3 is 15 amino acids long. The CDR3 here is CASSPPGTSAADYTF. CDR3 bases read: TGTGCCAGCTCACCACCCGGGACTAGCGCGGCCGAC.

With regard to this clone: Read data end 3 residues before the CDR3 end; the end is taken from the germline J gene. V usage is TRBV18 and J usage is TRBJ2-2; 9 bases fit TRBD1. The CDR3 runs to 15 residues. V shed 3 bases, J shed 3 bases, and the junction held 2 bases outside the gene matches. CDR1 and CDR2 from the germline V gene are KGHSH and LQKENI. The CDR3 sequence is CASSPRTGDTGELFF. CDR3 DNA, as far as it was read: TGTGCCAGCTCACCTAGGACAGGGGACACCGGGGAG.

Remarks on this clone: The read is 3 residues too short to cover the CDR3 end, so that end is filled in from the germline J gene. The J gene is TRBJ1-1, the V gene TRBV11-2; D is perhaps TRBD1 (5 bases). Germline lookup yields CDR1 SGHAT and CDR2 FQNNGV. The CDR3 is 12 amino acids. Trimming took 4 bases from V and 7 from J, leaving 10 bases between them. The sequenced CDR3 bases are TGTGCCAGCAGCTCGGTGGGGCTTGAA. Its translation is CASSSVGLE. The CDR3, in full, reads CASSSVGLEAFF.

A word on this clone: With the read ending 3 residues before the CDR3 end, the germline J gene is used to fill in that end. V usage is TRBV20-1 and J usage is TRBJ2-1, with D possibly matching TRBD2 (5 bases). The germline CDR1 and CDR2 sequences are DFQATT and SNEGSKA (reference sequence). The CDR3 extends over 11 amino acids. V was trimmed by 6 bases and J by 8 bases, leaving 11 bases between them. The sequenced CDR3 bases are TGCAGTGCCGCGAGGGTCGATGAG. Protein sequence: CSAARVDE. The CDR3 in its entirety is CSAARVDEQFF.

The CDR3 reads CASSPLVTSYEQYF. The CDR3 DNA, read in part, is TGTGCCAGCAGCCCTTTAGTCACTAGCTACGAG. The chain joins TRBV7-9 to TRBJ2-7; the D gene is possibly TRBD2 (5 bases). The read ends 3 residues early relative to the CDR3; the germline J gene fills the gap. Germline V lookup: CDR1 SEHNR, CDR2 FQNEAQ (reference sequence). This CDR3 region has 14 residues. V dropped 5 bases and J dropped 3 bases, with 14 bases sitting between them.

As to this clone: Read data end 3 residues before the CDR3 end; the end is taken from the germline J gene. This rearrangement joins TRBV7-8 to TRBJ2-7; weak D call: TRBD2 (5 bases). V lost 4 bases and J lost 3, with 7 bases in between. Germline V gives CDR1 SGHVS, CDR2 FQNEAQ. This CDR3 region has 12 residues. The covered CDR3 bases are TGTGCCAGCAGCTCAGAGGGCTACGAG. Protein product: CASSSEGYE. The whole CDR3 sequence reads CASSSEGYEQYF.

A word on this clone: From the germline J gene comes the end of the CDR3, since the read stops 3 residues before it. V gene TRBV7-9 combines with J gene TRBJ1-2, with D hard to call. The CDR3 is made up of 13 amino acids. Germline V lookup: CDR1 SEHNR, CDR2 FQNEAQ (reference sequence). CDR3 DNA (partial): TGTGCCAGCAGCTTAGGCGGGAGCGGTGAC. It codes for CASSLGGSGD. The entire CDR3 sequence reads CASSLGGSGDYTF.

With regard to this clone: The read terminates 3 residues before the CDR3 end, so the remaining end is supplied by the germline J gene. The chain carries TRBV5-1 and TRBJ2-3, with D perhaps assigned TRBD1 or TRBD2 (5 bases each). The germline gives CDR1 SGHRS, CDR2 YFSETQ. The CDR3 extends over 13 amino acids. This CDR3 is CASSLAGSETQYF. The part of the CDR3 DNA that was read is TGCGCCAGCAGCTTGGCAGGGAGCGAGACG. Based on the CDR3 plus reference TRBV5-1 and TRBJ2-3, the full variable domain is KAGVTQTPRYLIKTRGQQVTLSCSPISGHRSVSWYQQTPGQGLQFLFEYFSETQRNKGNFPGRFSGRQFSNSRSEMNVSTLELGDSALYLCASSLAGSETQYFGPGTRLTVL.

Points on this clone: The CDR3 end lies 3 residues beyond the end of the read and is filled in from the germline J gene. This sequence joins TRBV7-3 and TRBJ1-2; D gene ambiguous. The CDR3 runs 15 residues. The germline V gene encodes CDR1 SGHTA and CDR2 FQGTGA. The CDR3 bases that were read are TGTGCCAGCAGCTTAACTGGACTAGCGGGAGGCGAC. It translates to CASSLTGLAGGD. The entire CDR3 reads CASSLTGLAGGDYTF.

Worth noting for this clone: The read is 3 residues too short to cover the CDR3 end, so that end is filled in from the germline J gene. The chain employs TRBV5-4 and TRBJ2-1, with 8 bases lining up with TRBD1. In germline, CDR1 is SGHNT, CDR2 YYREEE (reference sequence). The CDR3 extends over 15 amino acids. J lost 4 bases, V lost 5 bases, and 8 bases had no gene match. The CDR3 reads CASSIDRGFYNEQFF. CDR3 DNA (partial): TGTGCCAGCAGTATAGACAGGGGTTTTTACAATGAG.

Comments on this clone: Read sequence stops 3 residues before the CDR3 end, and the germline J gene provides the missing end. The chain uses TRBV19 and TRBJ2-1, with D possibly TRBD1 on 6 matching bases. Trimming pared 8 bases from V and 6 bases from J, leaving 14 bases between. CDR3 length equals 13 residues. Germline-derived CDR1 and CDR2 are LNHDA and SQIVND (reference sequence). The CDR3 sequence is CASQNGQLNEQFF. The DNA read from the CDR3 is TGTGCCAGTCAAAACGGACAGCTCAATGAG. The whole variable domain, filled in from reference TRBV19 and TRBJ2-1, reads DGGITQSPKYLFRKEGQNVTLSCEQNLNHDAMYWYRQDPGQGLRLIYYSQIVNDFQKGDIAEGYSVSREKKESFPLTVTSAQKNPTAFYLCASQNGQLNEQFFGPGTRLTVL.

As regards this clone: The read ends 3 residues before the CDR3 terminus; that terminus is restored from the germline J gene. The rearrangement joins TRBV4-1 to TRBJ2-2; 12 positions match TRBD1. CDR3 length: 17 amino acids. The trim removed 4 bases at V and 7 bases at J, leaving 10 bases unmatched. The V gene's germline CDR1 is MGHRA and CDR2 YSYEKL. CDR3 DNA, as far as it was read: TGCGCCAGCAGCCGCCCCAGGGACAGGGGGCTGAGCGGGGAG. As protein: CASSRPRDRGLSGE. The entire CDR3 protein is CASSRPRDRGLSGELFF.

Turning to this clone: Sequencing ends 3 residues short of the CDR3 end; the germline J gene provides the rest. V usage is TRBV5-5 and J usage is TRBJ2-5, with D unresolved. This CDR3 comprises 14 residues. The germline CDR1 and CDR2 sequences are SGHKS and YYEKEE (reference sequence). The CDR3 sequence: CASSLMAGPGTQYF. The DNA read from the CDR3 is TGTGCCAGCAGCTTGATGGCAGGTCCCGGCACC.

As for this clone: The CDR3 end lies 3 residues beyond the end of the read and is filled in from the germline J gene. The chain links TRBV14 to TRBJ2-2, with 8 positions matching TRBD1. The CDR3 covers 15 residues. CDR1 is SGHDN, CDR2 FVKESK, per germline. Partial CDR3 DNA: TGTGCCAGCAGACATTCCGGGACAGGAGCCGAAAAG. It translates to CASRHSGTGAEK. The entire CDR3 protein is CASRHSGTGAEKLFF.

As for this clone: Read coverage stops 3 residues before the CDR3 terminus; the germline J gene supplies the remainder. The chain has TRBV4-1 and TRBJ1-2, with 7 bases fitting TRBD1. CDR3 length: 17 amino acids. Germline V lookup: CDR1 MGHRA, CDR2 YSYEKL. Germline trimming cut 0 bases from V and 5 bases from J; bases unmatched to any gene: 12. CDR3 protein: CASSQDVPQGELYGYTF. CDR3 DNA (partial): TGCGCCAGCAGCCAAGATGTCCCTCAGGGGGAACTTTATGGC.

Of note for this clone: With the read ending 3 residues before the CDR3 end, the germline J gene is used to fill in that end. The chain uses TRBV20-1 and TRBJ1-1; tentatively, D is TRBD1 (6 bases). Between the trimmed V and J ends, which lost 5 bases and 1 base, there was a span of 17 bases. CDR1 is DFQATT, CDR2 SNEGSKA, per germline (reference sequence). The CDR3 is 15 amino acids. The part of the CDR3 DNA that was read is TGCAGTGCTCAACGCCGCAGGGGAACGAACACTGAA. As protein: CSAQRRRGTNTE. In full, the CDR3 reads CSAQRRRGTNTEAFF.

Concerning this clone itself: Coverage ceases 3 residues before the CDR3 finishes, and the germline J gene fills in the end. The genes are TRBV20-1 and TRBJ2-7, with 7 bases fitting TRBD2. Germline V gene sequence: CDR1 DFQATT, CDR2 SNEGSKA (reference sequence). V shed 6 bases and J 1 base; nucleotides not matched to a gene: 12. CDR3 length equals 15 residues. This chain's CDR3 is CSASGLADPSYEQYF. Partial CDR3 DNA: TGCAGTGCCAGTGGGCTAGCGGACCCATCCTACGAG.

A word on this clone: The read halts 3 residues ahead of the CDR3 end, with the missing end drawn from the germline J gene. The chain combines TRBV6-1 with TRBJ2-7, with 10 bases identical to TRBD1. With 4 bases clipped from V and 1 base from J, the junction kept 4 bases outside the gene matches. Per germline, CDR1 MNHNS and CDR2 SASEGT. The CDR3 covers 15 residues. The CDR3 DNA, read in part, is TGTGCCAGCAGTGGACCGGGACAGGGGTCCTACGAG. Its translation is CASSGPGQGSYE. The whole CDR3 sequence reads CASSGPGQGSYEQYF.

A remark on this clone: The sequenced fragment ends 3 residues before the CDR3 boundary, so the rest is inferred from the germline J gene. This rearrangement joins TRBV10-2 to TRBJ1-2, with 8 bases that match TRBD1. The junction had 4 bases not matched to a gene; V was cut back by 2 bases and J by 5 bases. The germline V gene encodes CDR1 WSHSY and CDR2 SAAADI. The CDR3 consists of 14 residues. The DNA read from the CDR3 is TGCGCCAGCAGTGAGGATAGGACAGGGTATGGC. This encodes CASSEDRTGYG. The full CDR3 is CASSEDRTGYGYTF.

About this clone itself: The read terminates 3 residues ahead of where the CDR3 ends, so the germline J gene completes it. The rearrangement joins TRBV11-2 to TRBJ2-1, with D unresolved. Germline CDR1 reads SGHAT; CDR2 reads FQNNGV. V was trimmed by 5 bases and J by 8 bases, leaving 19 bases between them. There are 15 residues in the CDR3. This chain's CDR3 is CASSVGLIPPDEQFF. CDR3 bases read: TGTGCCAGCAGCGTCGGGTTAATACCCCCGGATGAG.